This TCR beta chain was found in a study of Ad26.COV2.S vaccination and SARS-CoV-2 variants. Germline V lookup: CDR1 SGHTA, CDR2 FQGNSA. V gave up 5 bases and J gave up 1 base, with 8 bases separating them. This CDR3 is 13 amino acids long. The treatment here: around 19 received Ad26.COV2.S at low or high dose, single or two shots; 5 received placebo; per-sample allocation not given. Day 63 following the first vaccine or placebo injection was when the samples were taken. Assay used: immunoSEQ multiplex PCR; TCRdb lists only in-frame clones, some missing. Here the sample spans approximately 420,000 clones, more than 75% being singletons. As concerns this clone: Its antigen is as yet unknown.

Regarding the study as a whole: Quantification of TCR breadth and depth may have yielded underestimates of total T cell responses.

The sequencing here drew on peripheral blood, taken in a trial of Ad26.COV2.S vaccine versus placebo. The J gene is TRBJ1-1, the V gene TRBV7-2; D not resolved. This receptor was obtained from a person between 18 and 65 years old who received the Ad26.COV2.S COVID-19 vaccine or a placebo. CDR3 sequence: CASSRDGNTEAFF. Here the CDR3 DNA reads TGTGCCAGCAGCAGAGACGGGAACACTGAAGCTTTCTTT.